These 20 T cell receptor beta chains share one sample of origin, sequenced in a study of shared clonotypes between healthy human individuals. Libraries were prepared by immunoSEQ multiplex PCR; TCRdb keeps only in-frame clonotypes and omits some of them. The sample records over 2 million clones, around 93% being singletons. Sequencing used naive CD4+ T cells from PBMCs. Subset here: CD45RA+ positively selected. All receptors come from a man between 18 and 35 years old in good health. Some clones in this sample may be carry-over from other donors' samples.

The CDR3 sequence is CASSVLGQGHEQYF. CDR3 sequence (DNA): TGTGCCAGCAGCGTCCTCGGACAGGGCCACGAGCAGTACTTC. V gene TRBV27 combines with J gene TRBJ2-7; TRBD1 aligns across 8 bases. The length of the CDR3 is 14 residues. V was pared by 6 bases and J by 5 bases, with 9 bases of the junction left unmatched. CDR1 and CDR2 (germline): MNHEY, SMNVEV (reference sequence).

The chain couples TRBV29-1 to TRBJ2-2, with TRBD2 matching 14 bases. Trimming removed 6 bases from V and 2 bases from J; junction bases left unmatched: 8. Germline assignment: CDR1 SQVTM and CDR2 ANQGSEA. The CDR3 spans 17 residues. The CDR3 reads CSVLGTSGSRNTGELFF. The CDR3, as DNA: TGCAGCGTGCTAGGGACTAGCGGGAGTCGTAACACCGGGGAGCTGTTTTTT.

This clone has just a few counts. This sequence joins TRBV2 and TRBJ2-1; D possibly corresponds to TRBD1 (5 bases). Germline values: CDR1 SNHLY, CDR2 FYNNEI. V lost 5 bases and J lost 10, with 6 bases in between. The CDR3 is 10 residues long. CDR3 sequence reads: CASSNREQFF. The DNA for the CDR3 is TGTGCCAGCAGTAACAGGGAGCAGTTCTTC.

The V gene is TRBV18, the J gene TRBJ1-3; D gene unclear. Germline CDR1 and CDR2: KGHSH and LQKENI. The CDR3 runs to 17 residues. V shed 2 bases and J shed 1 base, with 15 bases lying between them. As DNA, the CDR3 is TGTGCCAGCTCACCAAGGGTGGCAGAGGCTTCTGGAAACACCATATATTTT. Its translation is CASSPRVAEASGNTIYF.

Remarks on this clone: This sample includes further DNA sequences coding for the same CDR3. J is TRBJ1-1 and V is TRBV5-1; a possible D gene is TRBD1 (6 bases). The CDR3 consists of 14 residues. Trimming left V 0 bases short and J 4 bases short, with 10 bases between. The germline V gene has CDR1 SGHRS and CDR2 YFSETQ. CDR3 DNA sequence: TGCGCCAGCAGCTTGGTAGGGGGGAGCACTGAAGCTTTCTTT. This codes for CASSLVGGSTEAFF.

The rearrangement uses TRBV6-5 and TRBJ2-7; D is undetermined. The V end lost 0 bases, the J end lost 3 bases, and 12 bases lay between the germline ends. This CDR3 has 15 residues. Germline CDR1 reads MNHEY; CDR2 reads SVGAGI. Here the CDR3 DNA reads TGTGCCAGCAGTTACTCGAAAAATGGGGACTACGAGCAGTACTTC. This codes for CASSYSKNGDYEQYF.

This clone was recorded once. The chain combines TRBV5-1 with TRBJ2-4, with D uncertain. The CDR3 extends over 15 amino acids. V was pared by 1 base and J by 5 bases, with 13 bases between. CDR1 and CDR2 (germline): SGHRS, YFSETQ. In DNA, the CDR3 is TGCGCCAGCAGCTTGCCGGCCAGCACCGAAAACATTCAGTACTTC. Residues: CASSLPASTENIQYF.

The chain recombines TRBV5-6 with TRBJ2-3; unclear D gene. CDR1 and CDR2 from the germline V gene are SGHDT and YYEEEE. The CDR3 contains 15 residues. Trimming shortened V by 0 bases and J by 1 base, and 9 bases separated the two germline ends. CDR3 sequence: CASSLGAIRTDTQYF. The CDR3 region has the DNA TGTGCCAGCAGCTTGGGGGCCATTCGCACAGATACGCAGTATTTT.

CDR3 DNA: TGTGCCCAGTCGCGAGAGGCTAGCACAGATACGCAGTATTTT. Translating it yields CAQSREASTDTQYF. The chain combines TRBV5-4 with TRBJ2-3; D is ambiguous. This CDR3 is built from 14 residues. Germline lookup yields CDR1 SGHNT and CDR2 YYREEE (reference sequence). Trimming took 10 bases from V and 0 from J, leaving 15 bases between them.

On this clone: The same CDR3 also results from other DNA sequences found in this sample. The V and J genes are TRBV11-3 and TRBJ2-2; perhaps TRBD1 as D (6 bases). Germline CDR1 SGHNT, CDR2 YENEEA. The CDR3 runs to 16 residues. The V end lost 0 bases, the J end lost 0 bases, and 8 bases lay between the germline ends. In DNA, the CDR3 is TGTGCCAGCAGCTTAGATGGGGGCTCGAACACCGGGGAGCTGTTTTTT. This translates into CASSLDGGSNTGELFF.

The chain joins TRBV28 to TRBJ2-7, with D maybe TRBD1 (6 bases). Germline V gene lookup returns CDR1 MDHEN and CDR2 SYDVKM. CDR3 length: 15 residues. Trimming stripped 6 bases from V and 2 bases from J, with 17 bases between. CDR3 sequence (DNA): TGTGCCAGCAGCTTCCCGGACAGAGTGGCCTACGAGCAGTACTTC. Its protein product is CASSFPDRVAYEQYF.

This rearrangement joins TRBV30 to TRBJ2-5; TRBD2 matches 15 bases. The CDR3 covers 15 residues. J was trimmed by 5 bases and V by 3 bases; bases with no gene match: 4. Germline values: CDR1 GTSNPN, CDR2 SVGIG (reference sequence). CDR3 nucleotide sequence: TGTGCCTGGAGGACCGGGACTAGCGGGAGGGAGACCCAGTACTTC. It translates to CAWRTGTSGRETQYF. The whole variable domain, filled in from reference TRBV30 and TRBJ2-5, reads SQTIHQWPATLVQPVGSPLSLECTVEGTSNPNLYWYRQAAGRGLQLLFYSVGIGQISSEVPQNLSASRPQDRQFILSSKKLLLSDSGFYLCAWRTGTSGRETQYFGPGTRLLVL.

V and J are TRBV7-9 and TRBJ1-4; weak D call: TRBD1 (6 bases). This CDR3 has 14 residues. Trimming pared 3 bases from V and 7 bases from J, leaving 12 bases between. Looked up from germline, CDR1 is SEHNR and CDR2 is FQNEAQ (reference sequence). DNA for the CDR3: TGTGCCAGCAGCTTGGCCAGGGGAGGTGAAAAACTGTTTTTT. Protein sequence: CASSLARGGEKLFF.

The chain joins TRBV7-8 to TRBJ2-6; unclear D gene. Germline V gene sequence: CDR1 SGHVS, CDR2 FQNEAQ. The CDR3 has 16 residues. V was shortened by 3 bases and J by 0 bases, with 9 bases between the two germline ends. CDR3 DNA sequence: TGTGCCAGCAGCTTGGGCAGAAGCTCTGGGGCCAACGTCCTGACTTTC. Translating gives CASSLGRSSGANVLTF. Drawing the rest from reference TRBV7-8 and TRBJ2-6, the complete variable domain is GAGVSQSPRYKVAKRGQDVALRCDPISGHVSLFWYQQALGQGPEFLTYFQNEAQLDKSGLPSDRFFAERPEGSVSTLKIQRTQQEDSAVYLCASSLGRSSGANVLTFGAGSRLTVL.

The chain couples TRBV11-3 to TRBJ2-7; D gene uncertain. Germline V gene data show CDR1 as SGHNT and CDR2 as YENEEA. V lost 1 base, J lost 9 bases, and 13 bases lay in between. There are 13 residues in the CDR3. The CDR3 bases are TGTGCCAGCAGCTTAGGACTTTCCGAACCGCAGTACTTC. Its protein product is CASSLGLSEPQYF.

The chain links TRBV7-2 to TRBJ2-3; tentatively, D is TRBD1 or TRBD2 (5 bases each). V lost 1 base, J lost 4 bases, and 9 bases lay in between. Per germline, CDR1 SGHTA and CDR2 FQGNSA. The CDR3 extends over 14 amino acids. The CDR3 region is CASSLETGPDTQYF. Written as DNA, the CDR3 is TGTGCCAGCAGCTTAGAGACGGGACCAGATACGCAGTATTTT.

This clone was seen a single time. This same CDR3 is encoded by further DNA sequences in the sample. V and J are TRBV18 and TRBJ2-1; D is ambiguous. This CDR3 has 11 amino acids. CDR1 KGHSH and CDR2 LQKENI come from the germline V gene. V lost 6 bases and J 8 bases, leaving 8 bases between the germline ends. In nucleotides, the CDR3 is TGTGCCAGCTCCCCATTGGATGAGCAGTTCTTC. Encoded protein: CASSPLDEQFF.

V usage is TRBV18 and J usage is TRBJ1-1; tentative D call: TRBD1 (5 bases). Germline CDR1 and CDR2: KGHSH and LQKENI. V lost 1 base, J lost 1 base, and 13 bases lay in between. The CDR3 covers 16 residues. The CDR3 DNA follows: TGTGCCAGCTCACCACTAATTGTGCAGGGGAACACTGAAGCTTTCTTT. Translated: CASSPLIVQGNTEAFF.

This chain uses TRBV7-8 with TRBJ1-4, with a possible D match to TRBD1 (5 bases). The CDR3 extends over 18 amino acids. The V gene's germline CDR1 is SGHVS and CDR2 FQNEAQ. V gave up 2 bases and J gave up 2 bases, with 18 bases separating them. The CDR3: CASSLLVAQGGTNEKLFF. The CDR3 DNA sequence: TGTGCCAGCAGCTTACTTGTAGCCCAGGGTGGCACTAATGAAAAACTGTTTTTT.

The V and J genes are TRBV5-6 and TRBJ2-7; D not resolved. This CDR3 has 14 residues. The V and J ends lost 0 bases and 1 base respectively, with 8 bases between them. CDR1 and CDR2 (germline): SGHDT, YYEEEE. CDR3 sequence (DNA): TGTGCCAGCAGCTTGGTTCCCAGTTCCTACGAGCAGTACTTC. Translation gives CASSLVPSSYEQYF.